This T cell receptor beta chain was sequenced for a study of blood T cell repertoires in COVID-19. Study-level background: Some COVID-19 samples were acute and others convalescent; all came from the United States, Italy and Spain.

TCRdb keeps only in-frame clones here, not all; method: immunoSEQ multiplex PCR. The profile shows about 42,000 clones, roughly 88% of them singletons. Note on this clone: The junction differs from germline at one of its ends, possibly a read error.

Sequenced input: peripheral blood. This clonotype originated in a human donor in a cohort sampled during active COVID-19.

The CDR3 region is CASTQDLYTGGNEQFF. CDR3 bases: TGTGCCAGCACCCAAGACCTTTATACAGGGGGGAATGAGCAGTTCTTC. J is TRBJ2-1 and V is TRBV3-1 (or the pseudogene TRBV3-2), with TRBD1 identical over 8 bases. Germline V gene data show CDR1 as LGHDT and CDR2 as YNNKEL (reference sequence). This CDR3 is built from 16 residues.